This TCR beta chain came from a study of post-analysis software for immune sequencing data. Study overall: As for disease course, relapsing-remitting, secondary progressive and progressive-relapsing multiple sclerosis were all included. Study-level results: People with multiple sclerosis had a significantly lower normalized Chao1 diversity than controls did. F measure showed strong co-clustering of same-batch samples. Relative to controls, patients had a few TRBV segments at higher frequency, with TRBV5-6, TRBV5-1 and TRBV20-1 among these.

In regard to this clonotype: Its target is not known.

V dropped 0 bases and J dropped 0 bases, with 15 bases sitting between them. This CDR3 contains 16 residues. Per the germline V gene, CDR1 is DFQATT and CDR2 is SNEGSKA (reference sequence). Unique molecular identifiers featured in each of the TCR beta cDNA libraries. Each CDR3 protein gets one entry after TCRdb re-called the PCR reads with MiXCR. Among about 820,000 distinct CDR3 sequences, 53% were seen once, and the ten largest hold 4.6%. The origin of this receptor is a girl under 18 with multiple sclerosis. The sequencing input was blood. This rearrangement joins TRBV20-1 to TRBJ2-7, with D maybe TRBD1 (6 bases). The CDR3 DNA reads TGCAGTGCTAGAGATTGGCAGGGGCCCCTCTCCTACGAGCAGTACTTC. Its translation: CSARDWQGPLSYEQYF.